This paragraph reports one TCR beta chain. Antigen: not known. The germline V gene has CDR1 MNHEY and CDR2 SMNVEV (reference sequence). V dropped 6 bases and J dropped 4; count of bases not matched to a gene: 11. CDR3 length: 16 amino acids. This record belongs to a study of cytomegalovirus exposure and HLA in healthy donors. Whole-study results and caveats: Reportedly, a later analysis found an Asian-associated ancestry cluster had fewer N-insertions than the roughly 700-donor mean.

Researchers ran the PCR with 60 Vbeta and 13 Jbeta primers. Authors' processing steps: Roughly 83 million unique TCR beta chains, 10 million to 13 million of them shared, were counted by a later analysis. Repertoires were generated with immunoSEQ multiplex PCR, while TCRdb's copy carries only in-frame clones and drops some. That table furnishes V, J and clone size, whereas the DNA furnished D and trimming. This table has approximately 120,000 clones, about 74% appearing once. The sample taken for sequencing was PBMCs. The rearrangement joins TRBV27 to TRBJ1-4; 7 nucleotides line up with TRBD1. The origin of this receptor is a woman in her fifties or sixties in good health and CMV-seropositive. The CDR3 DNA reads TGTGCCAGCAGAAAACAGACAGGGAGTGGTAATGAAAAACTGTTTTTT. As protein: CASRKQTGSGNEKLFF.